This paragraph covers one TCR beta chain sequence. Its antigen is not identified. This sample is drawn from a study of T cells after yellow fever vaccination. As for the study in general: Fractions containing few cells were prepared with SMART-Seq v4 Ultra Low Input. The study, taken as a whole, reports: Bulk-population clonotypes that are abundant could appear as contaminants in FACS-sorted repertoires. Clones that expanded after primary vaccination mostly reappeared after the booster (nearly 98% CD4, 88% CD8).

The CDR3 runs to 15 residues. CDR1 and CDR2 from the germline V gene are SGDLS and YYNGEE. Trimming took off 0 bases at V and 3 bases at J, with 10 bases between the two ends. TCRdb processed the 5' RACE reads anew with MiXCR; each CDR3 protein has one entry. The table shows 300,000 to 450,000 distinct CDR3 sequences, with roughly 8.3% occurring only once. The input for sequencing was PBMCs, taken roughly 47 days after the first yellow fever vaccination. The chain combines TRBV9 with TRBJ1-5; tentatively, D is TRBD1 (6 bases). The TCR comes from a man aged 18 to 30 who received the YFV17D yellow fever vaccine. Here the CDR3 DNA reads TGTGCCAGCAGCGTAGGAGGGGGTGACAATCAGCCCCAGCATTTT. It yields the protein CASSVGGGDNQPQHF.